Listed here are 30 T cell receptor beta chains from one sample, sequenced in a study of T cell responses to AZD1222 COVID-19 vaccine. Sequenced by immunoSEQ multiplex PCR; TCRdb stores in-frame clones only, minus some. Of around 100,000 clones in the sample, around 84% were seen once. The source was peripheral blood, collected on day 0 of AZD1222 vaccination. The source of these receptors is an adult in good health.

In DNA, the CDR3 is TGTGCCAGCAGCACCCAGACAGGGAAGTACGAGCAGTACTTC. Amino acid sequence: CASSTQTGKYEQYF. The genes are TRBV14 and TRBJ2-7; 7 bases are shared with TRBD1. In germline, CDR1 is SGHDN, CDR2 FVKESK. Trimming removed 5 bases from V and 4 bases from J; junction bases left unmatched: 8. The CDR3 contains 14 residues.

The chain links TRBV28 to TRBJ1-1; no definite D call. The CDR3 loop spans 12 amino acids. V lost 6 bases, J lost 6 bases, and 11 bases lay in between. Germline V gene data show CDR1 as MDHEN and CDR2 as SYDVKM. CDR3 region: CASRGNNAEAFF. CDR3 bases: TGTGCCAGCAGAGGGAACAACGCTGAAGCTTTCTTT. The entire variable domain, with the rest obtained from reference TRBV28 and TRBJ1-1, is as follows: DVKVTQSSRYLVKRTGEKVFLECVQDMDHENMFWYRQDPGLGLRLIYFSYDVKMKEKGDIPEGYSVSREKKERFSLILESASTNQTSMYLCASRGNNAEAFFGQGTRLTVV.

The chain recombines TRBV5-5 with TRBJ1-2; D gene uncertain. From germline, CDR1 is SGHKS and CDR2 YYEKEE (reference sequence). Trimming stripped 1 base from V and 0 bases from J, with 7 bases between. CDR3 length: 14 amino acids. CDR3 coding DNA: TGTGCCAGCAGCTTGTACACCGCTAACTATGGCTACACCTTC. Its translation is CASSLYTANYGYTF.

The chain couples TRBV15 to TRBJ2-7, with D hard to call. CDR3 length equals 14 residues. Germline-derived CDR1 and CDR2 are LNHNV and YYDKDF (reference sequence). Trimming shortened V by 0 bases and J by 0 bases, and 6 bases separated the two germline ends. This CDR3 reads CATSREGFSYEQYF. For the CDR3, the DNA is TGTGCCACCAGCAGAGAGGGCTTCTCCTACGAGCAGTACTTC. Combining the CDR3 with reference TRBV15 and TRBJ2-7 gives the whole variable domain DAMVIQNPRYQVTQFGKPVTLSCSQTLNHNVMYWYQQKSSQAPKLLFHYYDKDFNNEADTPDNFQSRRPNTSFCFLDIRSPGLGDTAMYLCATSREGFSYEQYFGPGTRLTVT.

DNA for the CDR3: TGCGCCAGCAGCTTCGGACCCGACTACGAGCAGTACTTC. Translated, it gives CASSFGPDYEQYF. This chain joins TRBV5-1 and TRBJ2-7; D gene ambiguous. Germline V gives CDR1 SGHRS, CDR2 YFSETQ. The CDR3 sequence is 13 residues long. With 2 bases removed from V and 3 bases from J, the gap between germline ends came to 9 bases.

The chain has TRBV28 and TRBJ1-1; D remains unclear. Germline assignment: CDR1 MDHEN and CDR2 SYDVKM. The CDR3 is 13 amino acids. V lost 7 bases, J lost 1 base, and 10 bases lay in between. The CDR3 bases are TGTGCCAGCAACGCCCGCCCGAACACTGAAGCTTTCTTT. This gives the protein CASNARPNTEAFF.

The chain couples TRBV27 to TRBJ1-3; D not certain. Germline V gives CDR1 MNHEY, CDR2 SMNVEV (reference sequence). V lost 5 bases and J 2 bases, leaving 4 bases between the germline ends. The CDR3 is 12 residues long. CDR3 sequence (DNA): TGTGCCAGCAGTCTCGCTGGAAACACCATATATTTT. Protein product: CASSLAGNTIYF.

The chain is built from TRBV20-1 and TRBJ1-2; D may be TRBD1 (6 bases). Germline V gene lookup returns CDR1 DFQATT and CDR2 SNEGSKA (reference sequence). This CDR3 contains 14 residues. V lost 3 bases and J lost 0, with 11 bases in between. The CDR3 bases are TGCAGTGCTAGTCGCACAGGGACTAACTATGGCTACACCTTC. It encodes CSASRTGTNYGYTF.

The rearrangement links TRBV28 to TRBJ1-2; D is uncertain. This CDR3 spans 13 amino acids. Germline CDR1 reads MDHEN; CDR2 reads SYDVKM. Trimming removed 6 bases at V and 4 bases at J, with 12 bases between. In nucleotides, the CDR3 is TGTGCCAGCAGAACCGGTTTCGGCTATGGCTACACCTTC. This translates into CASRTGFGYGYTF.

The chain has TRBV9 and TRBJ1-1; the D gene is possibly TRBD1 (5 bases). Germline V gene lookup returns CDR1 SGDLS and CDR2 YYNGEE. The CDR3 is 14 amino acids. Trimming took off 0 bases at V and 7 bases at J, with 13 bases between the two ends. The CDR3, as DNA: TGTGCCAGCAGCGTAGGAAAGGGGACCGTTGAAGCTTTCTTT. The encoded protein is CASSVGKGTVEAFF.

V and J are TRBV28 and TRBJ2-3; 9 bases align to TRBD1. The CDR3 is 15 residues long. V trimming: 4 bases; J trimming: 5 bases; junction bases outside the gene matches: 7. Per the germline V gene, CDR1 is MDHEN and CDR2 is SYDVKM. CDR3 residues: CASSSPGTGLDTQYF. CDR3 in DNA: TGTGCCAGCAGTTCCCCCGGGACAGGGTTAGATACGCAGTATTTT.

This clone was detected only once. J is TRBJ2-7 and V is TRBV29-1; D unresolved. The CDR3 totals 13 residues. Trimming removed 6 bases from V and 6 bases from J, with 18 bases in between. The V gene's germline CDR1 is SQVTM and CDR2 ANQGSEA. Here the CDR3 DNA reads TGCAGCGTGGGTGCTACGGTTATGGGCGAGCAGTACTTC. Amino acid sequence: CSVGATVMGEQYF.

This clone was detected a few times. The chain links TRBV19 to TRBJ1-4; D is ambiguous. This CDR3 has 13 residues. The germline CDR1 and CDR2 sequences are LNHDA and SQIVND (reference sequence). With 3 bases removed from V and 5 bases from J, the gap between germline ends came to 7 bases. For the CDR3, the DNA is TGTGCCAGTAGTATGACGGGGAATGAAAAACTGTTTTTT. Encoded protein: CASSMTGNEKLFF. Filled out from reference TRBV19 and TRBJ1-4, the complete variable domain reads DGGITQSPKYLFRKEGQNVTLSCEQNLNHDAMYWYRQDPGQGLRLIYYSQIVNDFQKGDIAEGYSVSREKKESFPLTVTSAQKNPTAFYLCASSMTGNEKLFFGSGTQLSVL.

The chain uses TRBV19 and TRBJ2-5; 7 bases fit TRBD2. Germline CDR1 and CDR2: LNHDA and SQIVND (reference sequence). V was clipped by 4 bases and J by 5 bases; unmatched bases: 10. The CDR3 has 15 amino acids. Here the CDR3 DNA reads TGTGCCAGTAGTAGAGGCGGGAGACCCCTGGAGACCCAGTACTTC. Amino acid sequence: CASSRGGRPLETQYF.

V and J are TRBV15 and TRBJ2-4; D ambiguous. Trimming left V 6 bases short and J 0 bases short, with 12 bases between. The CDR3 has 15 amino acids. CDR1 and CDR2 (germline): LNHNV, YYDKDF (reference sequence). The CDR3 bases are TGTGCCACCAGAGCACCATTCCTAGCCAAAAACATTCAGTACTTC. Encoded protein: CATRAPFLAKNIQYF.

The chain uses TRBV6-5 and TRBJ1-4, with TRBD1 identical over 7 bases. The CDR3 has 15 amino acids. V was pared by 9 bases and J by 2 bases, with 9 bases of the junction left unmatched. The germline V gene has CDR1 MNHEY and CDR2 SVGAGI. The CDR3 loop is CASQPGGATNEKLFF. The CDR3 coding sequence is TGTGCCAGTCAGCCAGGGGGGGCTACTAATGAAAAACTGTTTTTT.

Written as DNA, the CDR3 is TGTGCCACCAGTGATCCCGTTGGCAGGAACCCTGAAAAACTGTTTTTT. This sequence encodes CATSDPVGRNPEKLFF. J is TRBJ1-4 and V is TRBV24-1, with no clear D. V was shortened by 3 bases and J by 7 bases, with 17 bases between the two germline ends. The CDR3 runs 16 residues. Germline V gene lookup returns CDR1 KGHDR and CDR2 SFDVKD.

The chain has TRBV9 and TRBJ1-1; D not resolved. Trimming took off 0 bases at V and 3 bases at J, with 6 bases between the two ends. This CDR3 region has 13 residues. Germline CDR1 is SGDLS and CDR2 is YYNGEE. CDR3 coding DNA: TGTGCCAGCAGCGTAGACCGGGACACTGAAGCTTTCTTT. Translating it yields CASSVDRDTEAFF.

This chain connects TRBV19 to TRBJ1-2; D gene uncertain. From germline, CDR1 is LNHDA and CDR2 SQIVND (reference sequence). V was pared by 6 bases and J by 6 bases, with 20 bases between. The CDR3 sequence is 15 residues long. The chain's CDR3 is CASRDEGAAPNGYTF. In DNA form, the CDR3 reads TGTGCCAGTAGAGATGAAGGCGCCGCACCGAATGGCTACACCTTC.

This clone is medium-sized. The chain recombines TRBV7-9 with TRBJ2-7, with TRBD1 matching 7 bases. Trimming removed 5 bases from V and 7 bases from J; junction bases left unmatched: 20. Per germline, CDR1 SEHNR and CDR2 FQNEAQ (reference sequence). The CDR3 has 17 amino acids. Here the CDR3 DNA reads TGTGCCAGCAGCCCACCGCTGCGCCAGGGGGTACATGGGGAGCAGTACTTC. Its protein product is CASSPPLRQGVHGEQYF.

This chain links TRBV19 with TRBJ1-4; 8 bases fit TRBD1. CDR1 and CDR2 from the germline V gene are LNHDA and SQIVND (reference sequence). The V and J ends lost 3 bases and 8 bases, in that order; junction bases with no gene match: 8. The CDR3 has 15 residues. In DNA, the CDR3 is TGTGCCAGTAGTATGGTCAGGGGGCGCGGAGAAAAACTGTTTTTT. This codes for CASSMVRGRGEKLFF. Filled out from reference TRBV19 and TRBJ1-4, the complete variable domain reads DGGITQSPKYLFRKEGQNVTLSCEQNLNHDAMYWYRQDPGQGLRLIYYSQIVNDFQKGDIAEGYSVSREKKESFPLTVTSAQKNPTAFYLCASSMVRGRGEKLFFGSGTQLSVL.

V and J are TRBV18 and TRBJ1-1, with 8 positions matching TRBD1. This CDR3 comprises 17 residues. With 1 base clipped from V and 2 bases from J, the junction kept 9 bases outside the gene matches. The germline gives CDR1 KGHSH, CDR2 LQKENI. CDR3 nucleotides: TGTGCCAGCTCACCACTAGACAGGGGAGGGGGTAACACTGAAGCTTTCTTT. Translation: CASSPLDRGGGNTEAFF.

The V gene is TRBV30, the J gene TRBJ2-6; 7 bases agree with TRBD1. The CDR3 is 16 amino acids. The V gene's germline CDR1 is GTSNPN and CDR2 SVGIG (reference sequence). With V trimmed by 6 bases and J by 1 base, 9 bases remained unmatched. CDR3 coding DNA: TGTGCCTGCGGGACAGCAGGAGATTCTGGGGCCAACGTCCTGACTTTC. It yields the protein CACGTAGDSGANVLTF. Based on the CDR3 plus reference TRBV30 and TRBJ2-6, the full variable domain is SQTIHQWPATLVQPVGSPLSLECTVEGTSNPNLYWYRQAAGRGLQLLFYSVGIGQISSEVPQNLSASRPQDRQFILSSKKLLLSDSGFYLCACGTAGDSGANVLTFGAGSRLTVL.

The CDR3 region has the DNA TGCAGTGCTAGAGAATTGGGAGAAGCTTTCTTT. This gives the protein CSARELGEAFF. V is TRBV20-1 and J is TRBJ1-1, with D unresolved. This CDR3 region has 11 residues. Germline loops: CDR1 DFQATT, CDR2 SNEGSKA (reference sequence). Trimming pared 0 bases from V and 8 bases from J, leaving 7 bases between.

This clone was recorded only once. The V call is TRBV12-3 or TRBV12-4, the J call TRBJ2-7, with D perhaps matching TRBD1 (5 bases). The V and J ends lost 5 bases and 2 bases respectively, with 10 bases between them. CDR3 length equals 13 residues. The CDR3 region has the DNA TGTGCCAGCAGTAGCCAGGGCACCTACGAGCAGTACTTC. This codes for CASSSQGTYEQYF.

The chain carries TRBV4-2 and TRBJ1-2; 7 positions agree with TRBD1. The CDR3 contains 16 residues. Germline CDR1 is LGHNA and CDR2 is YNFKEQ. The ends lost 0 bases at V and 6 bases at J; junction bases unmatched: 10. The DNA of the CDR3 is TGTGCCAGCAGCCAAGATAACGTCCAGGGGGGGAATGGCTACACCTTC. Translation gives CASSQDNVQGGNGYTF.

This sequence joins TRBV7-3 and TRBJ2-3, with 12 bases aligning to TRBD1. The CDR3 is 15 residues long. The germline V gene encodes CDR1 SGHTA and CDR2 FQGTGA. The junction had 5 bases not matched to a gene; V was cut back by 5 bases and J by 5 bases. The CDR3 DNA is TGTGCCAGCAGCCGGGACAGGGGGCATAGAGATACGCAGTATTTT. Protein: CASSRDRGHRDTQYF.

The V call is TRBV28, the J call TRBJ1-6; D is possibly TRBD1 (6 bases). Germline V gene data show CDR1 as MDHEN and CDR2 as SYDVKM. This CDR3 region has 15 residues. The ends were cut back, 2 bases at V and 4 bases at J, with 9 bases in the middle. The CDR3 spells CASSLRGQYNSPLHF. The CDR3 DNA sequence: TGTGCCAGCAGTTTACGGGGACAATATAATTCACCCCTCCACTTT.

This chain links TRBV4-1 with TRBJ1-2, with TRBD1 matching over 8 bases. In germline, CDR1 is MGHRA, CDR2 YSYEKL. CDR3 size: 14 residues. The V gene end was trimmed by 2 bases and the J gene end by 5 bases; junction bases not matched to a gene: 4. The CDR3 sequence is CASSQRTGMYGYTF. The CDR3 bases are TGCGCCAGCAGCCAAAGGACAGGGATGTATGGCTACACCTTC.

V is TRBV29-1 and J is TRBJ2-5; D is unresolved. The length of the CDR3 is 17 residues. CDR1 is SQVTM, CDR2 ANQGSEA, per germline. V lost 6 bases, J lost 2 bases, and 25 bases lay in between. The CDR3 region is CSVVPRFSSANQETQYF. For the CDR3, the DNA is TGCAGCGTAGTGCCCCGGTTTTCGAGCGCGAATCAAGAGACCCAGTACTTC. Supplemented by reference TRBV29-1 and TRBJ2-5, the full variable domain reads SAVISQKPSRDICQRGTSLTIQCQVDSQVTMMFWYRQQPGQSLTLIATANQGSEATYESGFVIDKFPISRPNLTFSTLTVSNMSPEDSSIYLCSVVPRFSSANQETQYFGPGTRLLVL.